The subject of this entry is one TCR beta chain. This sample was included in a study of blood T cells in healthy people across ages. It was with a sample-barcoded 5' primer and a J-beta primer mix that a second PCR of about 6 to 12 cycles was run. One entry per CDR3 protein results from TCRdb running MiXCR on the 5' RACE reads. The profile shows about 1,500,000 distinct CDR3 sequences, 35% to 45% of them singletons. The CDR3 has 15 residues. Unmatched junction bases numbered 15, after V lost 9 bases and J lost 5 bases. CDR1 is MNHEY, CDR2 SVGAGI, per germline. Sequencing was performed on blood. This clonotype was obtained from a woman between 18 and 29 years old in good health. The chain joins TRBV6-5 to TRBJ2-7; 8 bases match TRBD2. CDR3 sequence reads: CASSRGGGSYHEQYF. The CDR3 nucleotides are TGTGCCAGTTCACGGGGGGGCGGGTCCTATCACGAGCAGTACTTC.